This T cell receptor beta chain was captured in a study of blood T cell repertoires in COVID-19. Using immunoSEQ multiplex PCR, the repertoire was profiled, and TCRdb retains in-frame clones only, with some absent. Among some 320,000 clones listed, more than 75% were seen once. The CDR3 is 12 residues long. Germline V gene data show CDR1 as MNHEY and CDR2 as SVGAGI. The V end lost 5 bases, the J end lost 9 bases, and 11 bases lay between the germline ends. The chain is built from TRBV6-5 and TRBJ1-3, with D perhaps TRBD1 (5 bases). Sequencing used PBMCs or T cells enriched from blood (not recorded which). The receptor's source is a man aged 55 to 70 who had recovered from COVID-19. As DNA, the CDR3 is TGTGCCAGCAGTCCCGCGGGGGGCACCATATATTTT. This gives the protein CASSPAGGTIYF.